This TCR beta chain emerged from a study of blood T cell repertoires in COVID-19. Study information: Samples came from the United States, Italy and Spain, spanning acute and convalescent COVID-19.

Trimming took off 6 bases at V and 0 bases at J, with 3 bases between the two ends. The length of the CDR3 is 11 residues. Germline V gene sequence: CDR1 ENHRY, CDR2 SYGVKD. In the authors' methods: Reference gene primer amplification in the assay estimated nucleated cell counts. Using immunoSEQ multiplex PCR, the repertoire was profiled, and TCRdb retains in-frame clones only, with some absent. V, J and clone size derive from that table, while D and trimming were established from the DNA sequence. The sample yields about 360,000 clones, 75% to 90% seen once. The chain combines TRBV10-3 with TRBJ2-7; D remains ambiguous. Sequenced sample: peripheral blood. This receptor was taken from a woman aged 55-75 years with COVID-19, enrolled during active disease. The CDR3 here is CAISNSYEQYF. Written as DNA, the CDR3 is TGTGCCATCAGCAACTCCTACGAGCAGTACTTC.